Each of the 26 T cell receptor beta chains below was sequenced from the same sample in a study of T cells in Graves' hyperthyroidism and ophthalmopathy. Amplification yielded TCR beta CDR3 regions, with RNA transcripts as the source. First-round RT-PCR with HTBI primers amplified the TCR CDR3 region. One entry per CDR3 protein results from TCRdb running MiXCR on the multiplex PCR reads. The table has roughly 300,000 distinct CDR3 sequences, less than 30% seen once. Sequencing was performed on blood. These receptors all stem from a middle-aged man with Graves' hyperthyroidism that later progressed to Graves' ophthalmopathy.

This clonotype was recorded many times. The chain joins TRBV20-1 to TRBJ1-5; D might be TRBD1 (5 bases). CDR3 size: 14 residues. In germline, CDR1 is DFQATT, CDR2 SNEGSKA (reference sequence). V was trimmed by 4 bases and J by 7 bases, leaving 17 bases between them. CDR3 amino acids: CSAISPGPGQPQHF. The CDR3 nucleotides read TGCAGTGCTATTTCTCCAGGGCCGGGCCAGCCCCAGCATTTT.

This clonotype appeared many times. This rearrangement joins TRBV5-1 to TRBJ2-7; possibly TRBD1 or TRBD2 for D (5 bases each). Germline loops: CDR1 SGHRS, CDR2 YFSETQ. This CDR3 has 14 residues. V was trimmed by 0 bases and J by 4 bases, leaving 11 bases between them. CDR3 sequence reads: CASSLDPGSYEQYF. CDR3 coding DNA: TGCGCCAGCAGCTTGGACCCAGGGAGTTACGAGCAGTACTTC.

The chain recombines TRBV7-8 with TRBJ2-5; TRBD2 aligns across 11 bases. The CDR3 has 16 residues. Trimming at V came to 1 base and at J to 4 bases, leaving 5 bases not matched to a gene. Germline CDR1 SGHVS, CDR2 FQNEAQ. CDR3 nucleotide sequence: TGTGCCAGCAGCTTAGGACTAGCGGGGAACCGAGAGACCCAGTACTTC. Its protein product is CASSLGLAGNRETQYF. Full variable domain (rest looked up from reference TRBV7-8 and TRBJ2-5): GAGVSQSPRYKVAKRGQDVALRCDPISGHVSLFWYQQALGQGPEFLTYFQNEAQLDKSGLPSDRFFAERPEGSVSTLKIQRTQQEDSAVYLCASSLGLAGNRETQYFGPGTRLLVL.

There are many counts of this clonotype. J is TRBJ1-2 and V is TRBV2, with D uncertain. The CDR3 spans 13 residues. V gave up 6 bases and J gave up 3 bases, with 11 bases separating them. The V gene's germline CDR1 is SNHLY and CDR2 FYNNEI. CDR3 in amino acids: CASSYLEDYGYTF. CDR3 DNA sequence: TGTGCCAGCAGCTATCTTGAAGACTATGGCTACACCTTC. Complete variable domain (other parts from reference TRBV2 and TRBJ1-2): EPEVTQTPSHQVTQMGQEVILRCVPISNHLYFYWYRQILGQKVEFLVSFYNNEISEKSEIFDDQFSVERPDGSNFTLKIRSTKLEDSAMYFCASSYLEDYGYTFGSGTRLTVV.

For this clonotype: A much larger clone lies one base from this, so it may be a read error. The chain links TRBV2 to TRBJ2-7; 9 bases align to TRBD1. V dropped 6 bases and J dropped 3; count of bases not matched to a gene: 6. The CDR3 is 14 amino acids. Germline V CDR1 and CDR2: SNHLY, FYNNEI. CDR3 DNA sequence: TGTGCCAGCAGGGCCGGGACAGGGATCTACGAGCAGTACTTC. It yields the protein CASRAGTGIYEQYF.

This clonotype was counted ten times or more. The rearrangement uses TRBV6-1 and TRBJ2-7; weak D call: TRBD2 (5 bases). The V gene lost 3 bases and the J gene lost 0 bases, with 12 bases spanning the gap. Germline CDR1 reads MNHNS; CDR2 reads SASEGT. CDR3 length: 15 residues. The CDR3 DNA sequence: TGTGCCAGCAGTGAGTTTCGGGGTACCTCCTACGAGCAGTACTTC. Its protein product is CASSEFRGTSYEQYF.

This clonotype was counted many times. The junction shows a germline mismatch at one end, possibly a read error. The V gene is TRBV7-7, the J gene TRBJ1-6; D unresolved. This CDR3 has 13 amino acids. Looked up from germline, CDR1 is SSHAT and CDR2 is FNYEAQ (reference sequence). Written as DNA, the CDR3 is TGTGCTAGCAGCTTAGCGTCCGGGTCACCCCTCCACTTT. This translates into CASSLASGSPLHF.

This clonotype was observed at least ten times. This chain uses TRBV20-1 with TRBJ1-2, with a tentative D call TRBD1 (6 bases). The V and J ends lost 5 bases and 5 bases respectively, with 15 bases between them. Germline CDR1 and CDR2: DFQATT and SNEGSKA (reference sequence). There are 13 residues in the CDR3. CDR3 nucleotides: TGCAGTGCTCTATCAGGGGTTAAATATGGCTACACCTTC. Protein product: CSALSGVKYGYTF.

This clonotype has at least ten counts. This chain connects TRBV7-4 to TRBJ1-5, with a weak D call TRBD1 (6 bases). V gave up 0 bases and J gave up 1 base, with 28 bases separating them. Germline values: CDR1 SGHVT, CDR2 SQSDAQ. This CDR3 contains 22 residues. CDR3: CASSLAARYHRAQLRSNQPQHF. The CDR3 DNA reads TGTGCCAGCAGCTTAGCCGCGCGATACCACAGGGCGCAACTTAGAAGCAATCAGCCCCAGCATTTT.

This chain connects TRBV12-3 or TRBV12-4 to TRBJ2-7, with D perhaps matching TRBD2 (6 bases). The CDR3 contains 15 residues. Trimming stripped 3 bases from V and 5 bases from J, with 17 bases between. CDR3 residues: CASSFSGVGAHEQYF. CDR3 bases: TGTGCCAGCAGTTTCTCGGGGGTGGGAGCCCACGAGCAGTACTTC.

This clonotype was detected ten times or more. The rearrangement links TRBV20-1 to TRBJ2-2, with 7 nucleotides matching TRBD1. The J segment lost 1 base and the V segment lost 7 bases, leaving 3 bases of the junction unmatched. This CDR3 is built from 13 residues. Germline CDR1 DFQATT, CDR2 SNEGSKA (reference sequence). The DNA for the CDR3 is TGCAGTGGGGGGACAGTGAACACCGGGGAGCTGTTTTTT. It encodes CSGGTVNTGELFF.

This clonotype has ten or more counts. The chain is built from TRBV27 and TRBJ1-2; 8 bases agree with TRBD1. The germline V gene encodes CDR1 MNHEY and CDR2 SMNVEV (reference sequence). This CDR3 is built from 16 residues. Trimming cost V 5 bases and J 5 bases; bases outside gene matches: 13. Here the CDR3 DNA reads TGTGCCAGCAGTGTACACGGGACAGGAAGGGAGTATGGCTACACCTTC. Its protein is CASSVHGTGREYGYTF.

The chain links TRBV28 to TRBJ1-2; 8 nucleotides agree with TRBD1. V lost 4 bases, J lost 4 bases, and 5 bases stayed unmatched. The CDR3 has 14 residues. Germline-derived CDR1 and CDR2 are MDHEN and SYDVKM. CDR3 sequence: CASSSQGARYGYTF. Here the CDR3 DNA reads TGTGCCAGCAGTTCCCAGGGGGCTCGCTATGGCTACACCTTC.

This clonotype was seen ten or more times. The J gene is TRBJ2-2, the V gene TRBV12-5; possibly TRBD1 for D (6 bases). The V gene lost 0 bases and the J gene lost 5 bases, with 25 bases spanning the gap. CDR1 is LGHNT, CDR2 FRNRAP, per germline. The CDR3 spans 20 residues. The CDR3 DNA follows: TGTGCTAGTGGTTTGGTACGGGACACCCAAAAGGCCAAGGAGACCGGGGAGCTGTTTTTT. This codes for CASGLVRDTQKAKETGELFF.

The chain has TRBV19 and TRBJ2-7; the match to TRBD1 covers 11 bases. With V trimmed by 6 bases and J by 4 bases, 11 bases remained unmatched. CDR3 length equals 16 residues. In germline, CDR1 is LNHDA, CDR2 SQIVND (reference sequence). The CDR3 loop reads CASSEPRTGGIYEQYF. The CDR3 bases are TGTGCCAGTAGCGAGCCTCGGACAGGGGGCATTTACGAGCAGTACTTC.

This chain joins TRBV11-1 and TRBJ2-7, with 7 bases matching TRBD2. The germline V gene encodes CDR1 SGHAT and CDR2 FQDESV (reference sequence). The junction had 9 bases not matched to a gene; V was cut back by 5 bases and J by 2 bases. The CDR3 is 15 residues long. DNA of the CDR3: TGTGCCAGCAGCAGTGCTTGGGAGGGAACCTACGAGCAGTACTTC. Translating it yields CASSSAWEGTYEQYF.

This clonotype was detected only a few times. The chain is built from TRBV12-3 or TRBV12-4 and TRBJ2-3; TRBD1 matches 9 bases. CDR3 length: 15 amino acids. V gave up 3 bases and J gave up 3 bases; unmatched junction bases: 4. CDR3 loop: CASSFGTGLTDTQYF. CDR3 coding DNA: TGTGCCAGCAGTTTCGGGACAGGGCTTACAGATACGCAGTATTTT.

This clonotype was seen just once. This chain joins TRBV28 and TRBJ1-2; possibly TRBD1 for D (5 bases). Germline V gives CDR1 MDHEN, CDR2 SYDVKM. Trimming took off 6 bases at V and 4 bases at J, with 21 bases between the two ends. The CDR3 extends over 16 amino acids. The CDR3 DNA is TGTGCCAGCAGGCCGCATTGGGACGGACGATTCTATGGCTACACCTTC. Protein product: CASRPHWDGRFYGYTF.

This clonotype was detected ten times or more. V is TRBV29-1 and J is TRBJ1-1; D gene unclear. Germline assignment: CDR1 SQVTM and CDR2 ANQGSEA. With 5 bases removed from V and 6 bases from J, the gap between germline ends came to 13 bases. The CDR3 is 12 residues long. CDR3 amino acids: CSVITGRAEAFF. CDR3 sequence (DNA): TGCAGCGTTATAACGGGGAGGGCTGAAGCTTTCTTT.

This clonotype was detected many times. The gene calls are TRBV27 and TRBJ2-7; unclear D gene. Germline CDR1 reads MNHEY; CDR2 reads SMNVEV (reference sequence). V was shortened by 0 bases and J by 0 bases, with 3 bases between the two germline ends. This CDR3 is 13 amino acids long. CDR3 protein: CASSLSLSYEQYF. The CDR3 bases are TGTGCCAGCAGTTTATCCCTCTCCTACGAGCAGTACTTC.

As DNA, the CDR3 is TGTGCCAGCAGTTACTCAGGGACAGGGGTCGACGAGCAGTACTTC. Protein: CASSYSGTGVDEQYF. The gene calls are TRBV6-5 and TRBJ2-7; 10 bases match TRBD1. Germline lookup yields CDR1 MNHEY and CDR2 SVGAGI. This CDR3 is 15 amino acids long. V dropped 0 bases and J dropped 5; count of bases not matched to a gene: 4.

This rearrangement joins TRBV2 to TRBJ2-7; 8 bases fit TRBD1. The CDR3 is made up of 15 amino acids. V lost 6 bases to trimming and J lost 3 bases; unmatched junction nucleotides: 10. The germline gives CDR1 SNHLY, CDR2 FYNNEI. The CDR3, as DNA: TGTGCCAGCAGGGAGGACAGGGCTAGACTCTACGAGCAGTACTTC. This codes for CASREDRARLYEQYF.

This clonotype was counted ten times or more. This rearrangement joins TRBV25-1 to TRBJ1-5; D remains ambiguous. The germline gives CDR1 MGHDK, CDR2 SYGVNS. CDR3 length equals 13 residues. The V gene lost 9 bases and the J gene lost 5 bases, with 14 bases spanning the gap. In DNA, the CDR3 is TGTGCCAGTGAGCGAAGGATTTATCAGCCCCAGCATTTT. Residues: CASERRIYQPQHF.

This clonotype was recorded at least ten times. The chain is built from TRBV20-1 and TRBJ1-2; D remains ambiguous. Germline assignment: CDR1 DFQATT and CDR2 SNEGSKA (reference sequence). The ends were cut back, 2 bases at V and 0 bases at J, with 10 bases in the middle. The CDR3 is 14 residues long. This CDR3 is CSARLSAANYGYTF. Here the CDR3 DNA reads TGCAGTGCTAGATTATCAGCCGCTAACTATGGCTACACCTTC.

At least ten counts were recorded for this clonotype. The chain recombines TRBV6-4 with TRBJ2-2; 10 bases are shared with TRBD1. This CDR3 comprises 15 residues. With 3 bases clipped from V and 2 bases from J, the junction kept 0 bases outside the gene matches. Per germline, CDR1 MRHNA and CDR2 SNTAGT. CDR3 residues: CASSETGGNTGELFF. Here the CDR3 DNA reads TGTGCCAGCAGTGAGACAGGGGGCAACACCGGGGAGCTGTTTTTT.

This clonotype was seen many times. The chain has TRBV5-1 and TRBJ2-5, with 8 positions matching TRBD1. From germline, CDR1 is SGHRS and CDR2 YFSETQ. Trimming removed 2 bases from V and 5 bases from J; junction bases left unmatched: 2. This CDR3 region has 13 residues. The CDR3 DNA reads as TGCGCCAGCAGCTTCAGGGGGCGGGAGACCCAGTACTTC. Its protein is CASSFRGRETQYF.